This TCR beta chain derives from a study of CD8+ T cells in alopecia areata. Study results and limitations: Links between baseline CD8+ expansion and response need larger treated cohorts. For lesional scalp, especially alopecia totalis/universalis, clonality was higher than in normal scalp.

This clone was detected only once. The antigen is unknown. Trimming at V came to 6 bases and at J to 1 base, leaving 3 bases not matched to a gene. The CDR3 runs to 12 residues. CDR1 GTSNPN and CDR2 SVGIG come from the germline V gene (reference sequence). Investigators isolated RNA and reverse transcribed it into cDNA to act as the sequencing template. Profiled with immunoSEQ multiplex PCR; TCRdb holds only in-frame clones, not every one. Among about 190,000 clones listed, approximately 67% were seen once. Noted treatment: oral pan-JAK inhibitor, 5-10 mg twice daily. The chain is built from TRBV30 and TRBJ2-7, with 7 positions matching TRBD1. The sequences come from CD4+ T cells sorted from blood, collected around week 50, from a patient treated with tofacitinib. The receptor was derived from a human donor with alopecia areata. This chain's CDR3 is CACGQVSYEQYF. CDR3 in DNA: TGTGCCTGCGGACAGGTGTCCTACGAGCAGTACTTC.